Following are 16 T cell receptor beta chains from one sample sequenced in a study of Tregs in tolerant kidney transplant recipients. The table came from immunoSEQ multiplex PCR; TCRdb's copy has only in-frame clones and leaves some out. The sample consists of 90,000 to 130,000 clones, 90% of them appearing once. Here the sequenced sample was CD4+ T cells from blood, taken before the transplant. The receptors were sampled from a human donor who received a combined kidney and bone marrow transplant.

The J gene is TRBJ2-1, the V gene TRBV9, with 7 bases that match TRBD2. The germline CDR1 and CDR2 sequences are SGDLS and YYNGEE. V lost 3 bases and J lost 7; bases outside the gene matches: 4. The CDR3 is made up of 13 amino acids. For the CDR3, the DNA is TGTGCCAGCAGCGCCGGGACTATAAATGAGCAGTTCTTC. Encoded protein: CASSAGTINEQFF.

This clone was counted a few times. The gene calls are TRBV28 and TRBJ2-1, with no clear D. Per germline, CDR1 MDHEN and CDR2 SYDVKM. The CDR3 is 16 residues long. Trimming took 3 bases from V and 3 from J, leaving 15 bases between them. For the CDR3, the DNA is TGTGCCAGCAGTTTTAAGGCCGGAGTCTACTACAATGAGCAGTTCTTC. Protein product: CASSFKAGVYYNEQFF.

This rearrangement joins TRBV6-6 to TRBJ1-5; D gene unclear. The CDR3 spans 14 residues. Germline V lookup: CDR1 MNHNY, CDR2 SVGAGI (reference sequence). V was shortened by 5 bases and J by 4 bases, with 12 bases between the two germline ends. The CDR3 here is CASSPPEGNQPQHF. The DNA for the CDR3 is TGTGCCAGCAGTCCGCCCGAGGGAAATCAGCCCCAGCATTTT.

V gene TRBV11-2 combines with J gene TRBJ1-6; weak D call: TRBD1 (5 bases). This CDR3 is 14 amino acids long. Germline-derived CDR1 and CDR2 are SGHAT and FQNNGV. The ends were cut back, 5 bases at V and 7 bases at J, with 12 bases in the middle. The CDR3 loop is CASSNWGGNSPLHF. Written as DNA, the CDR3 is TGTGCCAGCAGCAACTGGGGGGGAAATTCACCCCTCCACTTT.

This chain joins TRBV11-2 and TRBJ1-1; D perhaps matches TRBD1 (6 bases). This CDR3 contains 15 residues. The germline V and J ends were trimmed by 4 bases and 2 bases, with 14 bases remaining between them. Germline V gene sequence: CDR1 SGHAT, CDR2 FQNNGV. In nucleotides, the CDR3 is TGTGCCAGCAGCTCCGGACAGAAACACAACACTGAAGCTTTCTTT. As protein: CASSSGQKHNTEAFF. Together with reference TRBV11-2 and TRBJ1-1, the CDR3 gives the full variable domain: EAGVAQSPRYKIIEKRQSVAFWCNPISGHATLYWYQQILGQGPKLLIQFQNNGVVDDSQLPKDRFSAERLKGVDSTLKIQPAKLEDSAVYLCASSSGQKHNTEAFFGQGTRLTVV.

The genes are TRBV5-4 and TRBJ2-1, with 8 bases fitting TRBD2. Germline loops: CDR1 SGHNT, CDR2 YYREEE (reference sequence). With 4 bases clipped from V and 0 bases from J, the junction kept 3 bases outside the gene matches. CDR3 length: 15 amino acids. The CDR3 spells CASSRTSGSYNEQFF. DNA for the CDR3: TGTGCCAGCAGCCGAACTAGCGGCTCCTACAATGAGCAGTTCTTC.

This clone was detected once. The chain is built from TRBV6-6 and TRBJ2-5; possibly TRBD2 for D (6 bases). CDR1 is MNHNY and CDR2 is SVGAGI in the germline V gene (reference sequence). The CDR3 length is 13 residues. V was shortened by 6 bases and J by 3 bases, with 11 bases between the two germline ends. The CDR3 protein is CASSQPGEETQYF. CDR3 in DNA: TGTGCCAGCAGCCAACCGGGAGAAGAGACCCAGTACTTC.

The J gene is TRBJ1-2, the V gene TRBV19, with a weak D call TRBD1 (6 bases). Germline V gives CDR1 LNHDA, CDR2 SQIVND (reference sequence). V shed 6 bases and J shed 4 bases, with 15 bases lying between them. The CDR3 is made up of 14 amino acids. The CDR3 DNA sequence: TGTGCCAGTAGCAACAGGGTTGTAAGCTATGGCTACACCTTC. Protein sequence: CASSNRVVSYGYTF.

The rearrangement joins TRBV28 to TRBJ1-1, with D possibly TRBD1 on 5 matching bases. The V end lost 8 bases, the J end lost 6 bases, and 22 bases lay between the germline ends. The CDR3 contains 15 residues. In germline, CDR1 is MDHEN, CDR2 SYDVKM. The CDR3 loop reads CASVTNWEGTPEAFF. CDR3 coding DNA: TGTGCCAGCGTTACGAACTGGGAGGGGACTCCTGAAGCTTTCTTT.

The chain is built from TRBV2 and TRBJ2-7; TRBD1 matches 8 bases. The CDR3 runs to 12 residues. Per the germline V gene, CDR1 is SNHLY and CDR2 is FYNNEI. J was trimmed by 11 bases and V by 6 bases; bases with no gene match: 9. The CDR3 DNA sequence: TGTGCCAGCAGCGGAGACCAGGACAGGGAGTACTTC. It translates to CASSGDQDREYF.

The chain is built from TRBV11-1 and TRBJ1-1; 8 nucleotides line up with TRBD1. With V trimmed by 5 bases and J by 2 bases, 7 bases remained unmatched. From germline, CDR1 is SGHAT and CDR2 FQDESV (reference sequence). The CDR3 length is 15 residues. CDR3 amino acids: CASSPRQGLNTEAFF. The CDR3, as DNA: TGTGCCAGCAGCCCCCGACAGGGGTTAAACACTGAAGCTTTCTTT.

The rearrangement links TRBV15 to TRBJ2-3; D not certain. This CDR3 is built from 13 residues. CDR1 is LNHNV, CDR2 YYDKDF, per germline (reference sequence). Between the trimmed V and J ends, which lost 0 bases and 3 bases, there was a span of 4 bases. CDR3 sequence reads: CATSRDRTDTQYF. CDR3 coding DNA: TGTGCCACCAGCAGAGATCGGACAGATACGCAGTATTTT.

The J gene is TRBJ2-7, the V gene TRBV6-6, with TRBD2 matching 13 bases. This CDR3 has 16 residues. Germline trimming cut 0 bases from V and 2 bases from J; bases unmatched to any gene: 1. In germline, CDR1 is MNHNY, CDR2 SVGAGI (reference sequence). The CDR3 nucleotides read TGTGCCAGCAGTTACTCGGGACTAGCGGGGACCTACGAGCAGTACTTC. Translated, it gives CASSYSGLAGTYEQYF.

The chain uses TRBV5-5 and TRBJ2-2; D uncertain. CDR1 is SGHKS, CDR2 YYEKEE, per germline (reference sequence). The V gene lost 3 bases and the J gene lost 6 bases, with 6 bases spanning the gap. The CDR3 loop spans 12 amino acids. For the CDR3, the DNA is TGTGCCAGCAGCTCCTCGGCCGGGGAGCTGTTTTTT. Its protein is CASSSSAGELFF.

The V and J genes are TRBV7-2 and TRBJ1-2; TRBD1 matches 9 bases. Germline lookup yields CDR1 SGHTA and CDR2 FQGNSA. V gave up 4 bases and J gave up 4 bases; unmatched junction bases: 7. This CDR3 spans 15 amino acids. As DNA, the CDR3 is TGTGCCAGCAGCTGGGGGGGACAGGGCTCCTATGGCTACACCTTC. Translation: CASSWGGQGSYGYTF.

This clone turned up a few times. The chain carries TRBV7-8 and TRBJ2-7, with a weak D call TRBD1 (5 bases). The V gene lost 2 bases and the J gene lost 2 bases, with 10 bases spanning the gap. The CDR3 extends over 14 amino acids. Germline lookup yields CDR1 SGHVS and CDR2 FQNEAQ. CDR3 in amino acids: CASSLQGETYEQYF. The CDR3 region has the DNA TGTGCCAGCAGCTTACAGGGTGAGACCTACGAGCAGTACTTC. The full variable domain, its missing parts supplied by reference TRBV7-8 and TRBJ2-7, is GAGVSQSPRYKVAKRGQDVALRCDPISGHVSLFWYQQALGQGPEFLTYFQNEAQLDKSGLPSDRFFAERPEGSVSTLKIQRTQQEDSAVYLCASSLQGETYEQYFGPGTRLTVT.